One and the same sample provided the 15 T cell receptor beta chains below, sequenced in a study of cytomegalovirus exposure and HLA in healthy donors. With 60 Vbeta and 13 Jbeta primers, the PCR was carried out. Clones were read by immunoSEQ multiplex PCR, and TCRdb kept only the in-frame ones, dropping some. Seen here are over 95,000 clones, roughly 69% observed once, and the top ten hold approximately 2%. Sequenced: PBMCs. The origin of the receptors is a human donor in good health.

This chain connects TRBV11-2 to TRBJ2-5; 8 bases are a match to TRBD1. Trimming removed 1 base from V and 0 bases from J; junction bases left unmatched: 1. There are 15 residues in the CDR3. The germline gives CDR1 SGHAT, CDR2 FQNNGV. This chain's CDR3 is CASSLGQGNQETQYF. The CDR3 DNA reads TGTGCCAGCAGCTTAGGACAGGGGAACCAAGAGACCCAGTACTTC.

The chain recombines TRBV14 with TRBJ2-6; D possibly corresponds to TRBD1 (6 bases). CDR1 and CDR2 from the germline V gene are SGHDN and FVKESK. This CDR3 has 17 residues. Trimming left V 5 bases short and J 0 bases short, with 14 bases between. CDR3 region: CASSTTGWASGANVLTF. The CDR3 DNA sequence: TGTGCCAGCAGCACCACAGGGTGGGCCTCTGGGGCCAACGTCCTGACTTTC.

The V and J genes are TRBV7-8 and TRBJ1-2; tentatively, D is TRBD1 (6 bases). Germline lookup yields CDR1 SGHVS and CDR2 FQNEAQ. This CDR3 has 14 residues. V was clipped by 2 bases and J by 7 bases, with 14 bases between them. Here the CDR3 DNA reads TGTGCCAGCAGCTTACCAACAGGGCAGGCTGGCTACACCTTC. This sequence encodes CASSLPTGQAGYTF.

This chain joins TRBV4-3 and TRBJ1-2; 11 nucleotides line up with TRBD1. In germline, CDR1 is LGHNA, CDR2 YSLEER. The CDR3 extends over 16 amino acids. J was trimmed by 7 bases and V by 2 bases; bases with no gene match: 9. This chain's CDR3 is CASSQPGGQGAGGYTF. CDR3 coding DNA: TGCGCCAGCAGCCAACCGGGTGGACAGGGGGCAGGTGGCTACACCTTC.

CDR3 sequence (DNA): TGCGCCAGCAGCTTGGGTCTAGCGGGGTACTCCTACGAGCAGTACTTC. Amino acids: CASSLGLAGYSYEQYF. This chain joins TRBV5-1 and TRBJ2-7; 9 bases align to TRBD2. With V trimmed by 0 bases and J by 0 bases, 4 bases remained unmatched. From germline, CDR1 is SGHRS and CDR2 YFSETQ. This CDR3 has 16 residues.

The chain recombines TRBV4-3 with TRBJ2-2; 7 bases agree with TRBD2. In germline, CDR1 is LGHNA, CDR2 YSLEER. This CDR3 contains 15 residues. The junction had 3 bases not matched to a gene; V was cut back by 5 bases and J by 0 bases. The CDR3 DNA reads TGCGCCAGCAGCTTGGGAGGGACGAACACCGGGGAGCTGTTTTTT. Amino acids: CASSLGGTNTGELFF.

This chain links TRBV5-1 with TRBJ2-7; TRBD2 aligns across 8 bases. V shed 3 bases and J 2 bases; nucleotides not matched to a gene: 7. Germline V lookup: CDR1 SGHRS, CDR2 YFSETQ. The CDR3 extends over 15 amino acids. In DNA, the CDR3 is TGCGCCAGCAGCTGGAATAGCGGGACCACCTACGAGCAGTACTTC. Residues: CASSWNSGTTYEQYF.

This chain connects TRBV6-5 to TRBJ2-5; tentatively, D is TRBD1 (6 bases). The CDR3 length is 14 residues. Per the germline V gene, CDR1 is MNHEY and CDR2 is SVGAGI. Trimming stripped 5 bases from V and 7 bases from J, with 17 bases between. CDR3 loop: CASSRHTGLGTQYF. The CDR3 DNA sequence: TGTGCCAGCAGTCGACACACAGGGTTAGGGACCCAGTACTTC.

Worth noting for this clone: The identical CDR3 is also encoded by other nucleotide sequences in the sample. The rearrangement uses TRBV6-5 and TRBJ1-3; D is possibly TRBD1 (6 bases). Germline CDR1 reads MNHEY; CDR2 reads SVGAGI. The CDR3 consists of 14 residues. Trimming took 5 bases from V and 13 from J, leaving 21 bases between them. The CDR3 protein is CASSVGHPIGTIYF. CDR3 DNA sequence: TGTGCCAGCAGTGTGGGACATCCGATCGGGACGATATATTTT.

There are a few counts of this clone. The genes are TRBV5-6 and TRBJ1-4, with D possibly being TRBD1 (5 bases). CDR3 size: 14 residues. Germline loops: CDR1 SGHDT, CDR2 YYEEEE. V lost 1 base and J lost 10, with 14 bases in between. For the CDR3, the DNA is TGTGCCAGCAGCTTGACGACAGCCGGGGGAAAACTGTTTTTT. Protein product: CASSLTTAGGKLFF.

Concerning this clone itself: Relative to the germline gene, one junction end is altered; a read error may explain this. The J gene is TRBJ1-2, the V gene TRBV6-5; D might be TRBD1 (6 bases). Germline CDR1 reads MNHEY; CDR2 reads SVGAGI. This CDR3 is 13 amino acids long. The CDR3 loop is CASSYGQGYGYPF. Written as DNA, the CDR3 is TGTGCCAGCAGTTACGGCCAGGGGTATGGCTACCCCTTC.

This clone was picked up a small number of times. The chain couples TRBV4-1 to TRBJ1-5; no clear D. Germline CDR1 and CDR2: MGHRA and YSYEKL. The V gene lost 3 bases and the J gene lost 1 base, with 10 bases spanning the gap. The CDR3 extends over 15 amino acids. The CDR3, as DNA: TGCGCCAGCAGCCAGGGTCTAGTGAGCAATCAGCCCCAGCATTTT. As protein: CASSQGLVSNQPQHF.

V and J are TRBV30 and TRBJ2-7, with 7 bases identical to TRBD2. V trimming: 5 bases; J trimming: 6 bases; junction bases outside the gene matches: 16. The CDR3 contains 15 residues. The V gene's germline CDR1 is GTSNPN and CDR2 SVGIG (reference sequence). CDR3 DNA: TGTGCCTGGGCCGGCGCGGCGGGGGTAGGTTCCGAGCAGTACTTC. This encodes CAWAGAAGVGSEQYF.

This chain joins TRBV6-5 and TRBJ1-4; D is unresolved. The CDR3 covers 14 residues. The V gene lost 5 bases and the J gene lost 4 bases, with 11 bases spanning the gap. CDR1 MNHEY and CDR2 SVGAGI come from the germline V gene. The DNA for the CDR3 is TGTGCCAGCAGTAAGGACTTGATTAATGAAAAACTGTTTTTT. It specifies CASSKDLINEKLFF.

The rearrangement links TRBV19 to TRBJ1-6; 9 nucleotides line up with TRBD1. The CDR3 loop spans 16 amino acids. With 5 bases clipped from V and 6 bases from J, the junction kept 8 bases outside the gene matches. CDR1 LNHDA and CDR2 SQIVND come from the germline V gene (reference sequence). CDR3 loop: CASSAAGTGFNSPLHF. DNA for the CDR3: TGTGCCAGTAGTGCTGCCGGGACAGGGTTTAATTCACCCCTCCACTTT.